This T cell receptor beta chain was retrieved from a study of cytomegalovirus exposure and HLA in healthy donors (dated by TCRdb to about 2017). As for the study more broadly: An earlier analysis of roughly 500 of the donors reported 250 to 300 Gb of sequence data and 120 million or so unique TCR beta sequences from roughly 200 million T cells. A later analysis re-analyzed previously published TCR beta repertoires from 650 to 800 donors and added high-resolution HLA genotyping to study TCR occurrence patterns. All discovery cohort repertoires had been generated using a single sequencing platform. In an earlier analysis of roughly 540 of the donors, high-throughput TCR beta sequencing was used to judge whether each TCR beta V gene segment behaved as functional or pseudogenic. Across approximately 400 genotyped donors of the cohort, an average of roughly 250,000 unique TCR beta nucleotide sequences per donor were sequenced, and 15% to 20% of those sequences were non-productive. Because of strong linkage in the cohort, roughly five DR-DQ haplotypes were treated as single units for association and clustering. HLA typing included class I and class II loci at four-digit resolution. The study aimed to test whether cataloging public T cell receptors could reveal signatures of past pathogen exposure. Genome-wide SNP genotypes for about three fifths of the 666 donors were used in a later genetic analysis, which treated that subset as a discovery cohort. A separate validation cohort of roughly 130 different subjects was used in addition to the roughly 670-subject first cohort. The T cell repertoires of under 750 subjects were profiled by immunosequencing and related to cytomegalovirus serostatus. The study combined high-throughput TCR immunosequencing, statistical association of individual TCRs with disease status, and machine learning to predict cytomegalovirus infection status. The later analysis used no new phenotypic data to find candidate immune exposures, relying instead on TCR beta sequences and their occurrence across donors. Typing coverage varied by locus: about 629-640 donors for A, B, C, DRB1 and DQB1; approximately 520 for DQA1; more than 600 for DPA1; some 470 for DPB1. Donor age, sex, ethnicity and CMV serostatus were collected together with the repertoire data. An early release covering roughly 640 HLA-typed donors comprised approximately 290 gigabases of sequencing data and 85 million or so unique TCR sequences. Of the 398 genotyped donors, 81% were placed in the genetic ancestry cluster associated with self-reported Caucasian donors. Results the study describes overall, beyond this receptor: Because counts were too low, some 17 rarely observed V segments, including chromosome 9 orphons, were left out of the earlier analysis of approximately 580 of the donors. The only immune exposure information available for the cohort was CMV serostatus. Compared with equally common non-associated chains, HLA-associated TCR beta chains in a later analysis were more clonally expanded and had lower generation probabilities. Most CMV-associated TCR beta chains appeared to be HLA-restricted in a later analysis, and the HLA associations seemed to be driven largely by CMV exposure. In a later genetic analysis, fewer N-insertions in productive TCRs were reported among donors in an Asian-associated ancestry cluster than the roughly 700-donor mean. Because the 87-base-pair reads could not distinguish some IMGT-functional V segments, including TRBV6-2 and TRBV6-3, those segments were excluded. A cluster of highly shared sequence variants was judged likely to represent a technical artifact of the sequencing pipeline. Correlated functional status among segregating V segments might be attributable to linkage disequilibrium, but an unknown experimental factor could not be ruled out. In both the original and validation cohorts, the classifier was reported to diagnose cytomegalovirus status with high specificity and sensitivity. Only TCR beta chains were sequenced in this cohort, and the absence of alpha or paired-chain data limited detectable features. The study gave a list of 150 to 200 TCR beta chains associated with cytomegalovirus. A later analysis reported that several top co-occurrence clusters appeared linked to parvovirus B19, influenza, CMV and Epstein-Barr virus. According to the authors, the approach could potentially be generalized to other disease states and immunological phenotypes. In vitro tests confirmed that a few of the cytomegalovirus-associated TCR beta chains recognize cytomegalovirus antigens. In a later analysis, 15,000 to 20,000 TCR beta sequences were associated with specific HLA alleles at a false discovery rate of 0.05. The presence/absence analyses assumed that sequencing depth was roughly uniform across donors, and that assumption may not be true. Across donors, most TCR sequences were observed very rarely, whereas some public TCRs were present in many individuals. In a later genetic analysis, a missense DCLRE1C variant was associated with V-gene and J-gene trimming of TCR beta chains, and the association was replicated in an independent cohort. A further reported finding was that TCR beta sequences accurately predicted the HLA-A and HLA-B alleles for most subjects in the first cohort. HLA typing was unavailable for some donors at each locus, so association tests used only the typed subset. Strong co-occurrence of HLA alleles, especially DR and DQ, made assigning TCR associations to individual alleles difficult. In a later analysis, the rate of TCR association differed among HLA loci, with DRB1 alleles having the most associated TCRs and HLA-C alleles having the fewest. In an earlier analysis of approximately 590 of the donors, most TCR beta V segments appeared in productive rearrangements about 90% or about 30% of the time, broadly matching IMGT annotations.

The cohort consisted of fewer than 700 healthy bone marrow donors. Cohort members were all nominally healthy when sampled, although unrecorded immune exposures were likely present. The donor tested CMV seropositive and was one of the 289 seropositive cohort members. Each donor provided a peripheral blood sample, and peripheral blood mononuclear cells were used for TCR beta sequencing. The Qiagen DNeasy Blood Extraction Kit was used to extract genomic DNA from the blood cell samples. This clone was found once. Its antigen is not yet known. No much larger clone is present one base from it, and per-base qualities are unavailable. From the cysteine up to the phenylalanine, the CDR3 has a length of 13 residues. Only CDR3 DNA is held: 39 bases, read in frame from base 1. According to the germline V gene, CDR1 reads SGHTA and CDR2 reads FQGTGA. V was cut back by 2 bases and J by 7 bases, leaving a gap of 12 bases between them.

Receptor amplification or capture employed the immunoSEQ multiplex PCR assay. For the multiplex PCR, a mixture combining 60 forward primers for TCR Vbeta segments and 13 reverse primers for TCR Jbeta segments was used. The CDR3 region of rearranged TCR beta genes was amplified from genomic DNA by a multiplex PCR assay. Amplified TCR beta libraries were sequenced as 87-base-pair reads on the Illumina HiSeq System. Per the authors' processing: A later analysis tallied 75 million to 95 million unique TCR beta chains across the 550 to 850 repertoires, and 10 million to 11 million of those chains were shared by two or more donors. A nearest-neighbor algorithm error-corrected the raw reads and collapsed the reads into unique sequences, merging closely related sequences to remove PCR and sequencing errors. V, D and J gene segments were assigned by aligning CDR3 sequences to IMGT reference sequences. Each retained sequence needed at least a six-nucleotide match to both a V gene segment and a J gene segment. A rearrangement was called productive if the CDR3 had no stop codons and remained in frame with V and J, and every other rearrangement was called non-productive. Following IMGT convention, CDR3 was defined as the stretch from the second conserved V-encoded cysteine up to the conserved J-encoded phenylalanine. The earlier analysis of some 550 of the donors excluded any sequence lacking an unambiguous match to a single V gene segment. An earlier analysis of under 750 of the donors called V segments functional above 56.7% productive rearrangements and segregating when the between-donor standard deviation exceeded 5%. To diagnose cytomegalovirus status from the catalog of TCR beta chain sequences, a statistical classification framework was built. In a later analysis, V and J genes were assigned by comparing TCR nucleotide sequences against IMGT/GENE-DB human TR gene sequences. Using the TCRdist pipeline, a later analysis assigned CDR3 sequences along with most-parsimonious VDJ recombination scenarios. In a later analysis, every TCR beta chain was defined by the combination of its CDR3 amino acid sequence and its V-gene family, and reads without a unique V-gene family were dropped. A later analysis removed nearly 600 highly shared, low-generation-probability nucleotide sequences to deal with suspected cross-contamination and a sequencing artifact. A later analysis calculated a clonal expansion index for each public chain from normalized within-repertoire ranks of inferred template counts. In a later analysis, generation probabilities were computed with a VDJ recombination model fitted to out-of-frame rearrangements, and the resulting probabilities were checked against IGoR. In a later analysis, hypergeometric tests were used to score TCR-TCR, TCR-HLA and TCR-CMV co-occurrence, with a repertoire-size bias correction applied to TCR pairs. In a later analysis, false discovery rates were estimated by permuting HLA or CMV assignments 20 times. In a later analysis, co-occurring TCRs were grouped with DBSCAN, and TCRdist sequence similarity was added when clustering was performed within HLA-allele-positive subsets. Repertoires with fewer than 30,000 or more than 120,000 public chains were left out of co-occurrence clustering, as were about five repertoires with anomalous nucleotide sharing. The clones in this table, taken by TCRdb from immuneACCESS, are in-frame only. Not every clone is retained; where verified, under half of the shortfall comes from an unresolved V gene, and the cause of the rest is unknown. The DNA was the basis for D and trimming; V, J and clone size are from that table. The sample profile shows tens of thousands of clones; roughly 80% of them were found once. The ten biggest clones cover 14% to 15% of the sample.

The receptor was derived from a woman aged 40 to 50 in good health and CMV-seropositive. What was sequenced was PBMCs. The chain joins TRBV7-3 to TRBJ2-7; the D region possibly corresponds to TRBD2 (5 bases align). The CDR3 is CASSLGIGEEQYF. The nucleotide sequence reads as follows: TGTGCCAGCAGCTTAGGTATCGGGGAAGAGCAGTACTTC.